These 10 T cell receptor beta chains came from one sample sequenced in a study of CD8 T cells in Susac syndrome (dated by TCRdb to 2018 to 2020). Receptors were amplified or captured by the immunoSEQ multiplex PCR assay. RNA was extracted using the RNeasy kit, and roughly 0.5 to 1 ug of the RNA was reverse transcribed with random hexamers. Using fastp trimming at Q25 and MiXCR clonotype assembly, TCRdb reanalyzed the public sequencing data and kept in-frame beta chains. Entries are consolidated by CDR3 protein sequence, retaining the most common genes and DNA. The sample table shows some 75,000 distinct CDR3 sequences, and around 93% are seen once. Around 0.45% of the sample goes to the ten largest clones. Specimen: CD8+ T cells from PBMCs. These receptors came from a human donor with Susac syndrome.

V gene TRBV2 combines with J gene TRBJ2-3; D is possibly TRBD1 (6 bases). The V end lost 6 bases, the J end lost 0 bases, and 13 bases lay between the germline ends. Germline CDR1 SNHLY, CDR2 FYNNEI. CDR3 length equals 15 residues. The CDR3 nucleotides are TGTGCCAGCAGAGGACAGATATCTAGCACAGATACGCAGTATTTT. It codes for CASRGQISSTDTQYF. The full variable domain, in which reference TRBV2 and TRBJ2-3 provide the parts outside the CDR3, is EPEVTQTPSHQVTQMGQEVILRCVPISNHLYFYWYRQILGQKVEFLVSFYNNEISEKSEIFDDQFSVERPDGSNFTLKIRSTKLEDSAMYFCASRGQISSTDTQYFGPGTRLTVL.

This sequence joins TRBV15 and TRBJ2-1; TRBD2 agrees at 16 bases. Germline CDR1 LNHNV, CDR2 YYDKDF (reference sequence). The junction had 3 bases not matched to a gene; V was cut back by 10 bases and J by 9 bases. The length of the CDR3 is 13 residues. The CDR3 reads CAIGTSGRVEQFF. For the CDR3, the DNA is TGTGCCATCGGGACTAGCGGGAGGGTTGAGCAGTTCTTC.

The chain combines TRBV4-2 with TRBJ2-1, with 15 bases fitting TRBD2. The V gene end was trimmed by 6 bases and the J gene end by 8 bases; junction bases not matched to a gene: 8. Germline loops: CDR1 LGHNA, CDR2 YNFKEQ. This CDR3 region has 16 residues. The CDR3: CASRRTSGRAGDEQFF. DNA for the CDR3: TGTGCCAGCAGGAGGACTAGCGGGAGGGCCGGGGATGAGCAGTTCTTC.

The J gene is TRBJ2-1, the V gene TRBV4-1, with D unresolved. The CDR3 loop spans 13 amino acids. Looked up from germline, CDR1 is MGHRA and CDR2 is YSYEKL. V lost 6 bases and J lost 7, with 13 bases in between. The CDR3 nucleotides read TGCGCCAGCAGGGGTACCGGCGTGAATGAGCAGTTCTTC. Protein product: CASRGTGVNEQFF.

CDR3 DNA sequence: TGTGCCAGCAGCCCGGGATCAGATACGCAGTATTTT. It yields the protein CASSPGSDTQYF. V and J are TRBV11-3 and TRBJ2-3, with D perhaps matching TRBD2 (5 bases). Deletions cut 5 bases from V and 4 bases from J, with 7 bases between. This CDR3 has 12 amino acids. The germline V gene encodes CDR1 SGHNT and CDR2 YENEEA. Variable domain in full (rest from reference TRBV11-3 and TRBJ2-3): EAGVVQSPRYKIIEKKQPVAFWCNPISGHNTLYWYLQNLGQGPELLIRYENEEAVDDSQLPKDRFSAERLKGVDSTLKIQPAELGDSAVYLCASSPGSDTQYFGPGTRLTVL.

The V gene is TRBV2, the J gene TRBJ1-1; D not resolved. Per the germline V gene, CDR1 is SNHLY and CDR2 is FYNNEI. The CDR3 spans 13 residues. Trimming pared 11 bases from V and 0 bases from J, leaving 13 bases between. The CDR3 region has the DNA TGTGCCGGCTCAAAGACCATGAACACTGAAGCTTTCTTT. Its protein is CAGSKTMNTEAFF.

The genes are TRBV30 and TRBJ2-4; D gene uncertain. Germline values: CDR1 GTSNPN, CDR2 SVGIG (reference sequence). V lost 3 bases and J lost 0, with 9 bases in between. This CDR3 is 14 amino acids long. Here the CDR3 reads CAWSAELAKNIQYF. The CDR3 coding sequence is TGTGCCTGGAGCGCGGAACTAGCCAAAAACATTCAGTACTTC.

The V call is TRBV20-1, the J call TRBJ1-5, with D possibly matching TRBD1 (6 bases). The V end was cut by 6 bases, the J end by 4 bases, with 13 bases between. Germline V CDR1 and CDR2: DFQATT, SNEGSKA (reference sequence). This CDR3 region has 13 residues. The CDR3 reads CSAAGGGNQPQHF. The CDR3 bases are TGCAGTGCCGCTGGAGGGGGTAATCAGCCCCAGCATTTT.

This clonotype has more than one count but fewer than ten. The chain joins TRBV6-1 to TRBJ1-5; 10 nucleotides align to TRBD1. Germline CDR1 is MNHNS and CDR2 is SASEGT. Trimming cost V 9 bases and J 4 bases; bases outside gene matches: 12. The CDR3 length is 16 residues. The DNA for the CDR3 is TGTGCCAGTCGGGACAGGGGCCATACGATAAATCAGCCCCAGCATTTT. Its translation is CASRDRGHTINQPQHF.

The J gene is TRBJ1-4, the V gene TRBV30; D may be TRBD1 (5 bases). Trimming stripped 4 bases from V and 3 bases from J, with 9 bases between. The CDR3 consists of 13 residues. In germline, CDR1 is GTSNPN, CDR2 SVGIG (reference sequence). The CDR3 sequence: CAWMSRANEKLFF. The CDR3 region has the DNA TGTGCCTGGATGAGCAGGGCTAATGAAAAACTGTTTTTT.